The 26 T cell receptor beta chains reported below all come from one sample, sequenced in a study of cytomegalovirus exposure and HLA in healthy donors. Both 60 Vbeta primers and 13 Jbeta primers went into the PCR. The data were produced by immunoSEQ multiplex PCR, yet TCRdb's version contains in-frame clones alone and is incomplete. The table records 150,000 or so clones, almost 85% of them present only once. Sequenced input: PBMCs. These receptors were collected from a boy between 2 and 10 years old in good health and CMV-seronegative.

J is TRBJ2-3 and V is TRBV9; 7 positions agree with TRBD1. Germline V CDR1 and CDR2: SGDLS, YYNGEE. The CDR3 length is 16 residues. The ends lost 0 bases at V and 2 bases at J; junction bases unmatched: 6. The CDR3: CASSVVTGAPTDTQYF. The DNA of the CDR3 is TGTGCCAGCAGCGTAGTCACAGGGGCCCCCACAGATACGCAGTATTTT.

The CDR3 sequence is CASGGEGASYEQYF. CDR3 bases: TGTGCCAGTGGGGGTGAGGGGGCTTCCTACGAGCAGTACTTC. This rearrangement joins TRBV27 to TRBJ2-7, with TRBD1 matching over 7 bases. This CDR3 has 14 residues. Germline CDR1 is MNHEY and CDR2 is SMNVEV (reference sequence). After removal of 9 bases from V and 1 base from J, the junction contained 9 bases not matched to a gene.

This clone appeared a single time. The genes are TRBV2 and TRBJ2-7, with 7 bases matching TRBD1. Trimming cost V 10 bases and J 4 bases; bases outside gene matches: 19. Germline V gene sequence: CDR1 SNHLY, CDR2 FYNNEI. The CDR3 consists of 16 residues. The CDR3, as DNA: TGTGCCAACGAGAACAGGGGAGTGGGTCTAATATACGAGCAGTACTTC. It yields the protein CANENRGVGLIYEQYF.

This chain connects TRBV6-5 to TRBJ2-2; D might be TRBD1 (7 bases). The V gene lost 2 bases and the J gene lost 5 bases, with 12 bases spanning the gap. CDR3 length: 15 residues. From germline, CDR1 is MNHEY and CDR2 SVGAGI. The CDR3 region is CASSYRGRGTGELFF. The CDR3 DNA follows: TGTGCCAGCAGTTACAGGGGGCGGGGAACCGGGGAGCTGTTTTTT.

This rearrangement joins TRBV15 to TRBJ2-2; TRBD2 matches 9 bases. This CDR3 region has 18 residues. Trimming removed 0 bases from V and 2 bases from J; junction bases left unmatched: 7. Germline V CDR1 and CDR2: LNHNV, YYDKDF (reference sequence). CDR3 protein: CATSRDPLAGQNTGELFF. In DNA form, the CDR3 reads TGTGCCACCAGCAGAGATCCACTAGCGGGTCAAAACACCGGGGAGCTGTTTTTT. The full variable domain, rest sourced from reference TRBV15 and TRBJ2-2, is DAMVIQNPRYQVTQFGKPVTLSCSQTLNHNVMYWYQQKSSQAPKLLFHYYDKDFNNEADTPDNFQSRRPNTSFCFLDIRSPGLGDTAMYLCATSRDPLAGQNTGELFFGEGSRLTVL.

CDR3 region: CASSLVTSGRKETQYF. CDR3 in DNA: TGTGCCAGCAGCTTAGTGACTAGCGGGAGGAAAGAGACCCAGTACTTC. The chain is built from TRBV7-9 and TRBJ2-5, with 13 positions matching TRBD2. V trimming: 1 base; J trimming: 3 bases; junction bases outside the gene matches: 2. CDR1 SEHNR and CDR2 FQNEAQ come from the germline V gene (reference sequence). The CDR3 is 16 residues long.

Only one count was recorded for this clone. The chain employs TRBV2 and TRBJ2-7; tentative D call: TRBD1 (5 bases). Deletions cut 8 bases from V and 6 bases from J, with 23 bases between. Germline V gene data show CDR1 as SNHLY and CDR2 as FYNNEI. The CDR3 is 15 amino acids. As DNA, the CDR3 is TGTGCCAGCTTTCCCCCAGGGTCACTTCCAGGCGAGCAGTACTTC. This translates into CASFPPGSLPGEQYF. Variable domain in full (rest from reference TRBV2 and TRBJ2-7): EPEVTQTPSHQVTQMGQEVILRCVPISNHLYFYWYRQILGQKVEFLVSFYNNEISEKSEIFDDQFSVERPDGSNFTLKIRSTKLEDSAMYFCASFPPGSLPGEQYFGPGTRLTVT.

The J gene is TRBJ2-1, the V gene TRBV11-2; maybe TRBD1 (5 bases). CDR3 size: 15 residues. CDR1 and CDR2 from the germline V gene are SGHAT and FQNNGV. V lost 1 base, J lost 6 bases, and 13 bases lay in between. The DNA of the CDR3 is TGTGCCAGCAGCTTAGCGGTTGCAGGGCTCAATGAGCAGTTCTTC. As protein: CASSLAVAGLNEQFF.

The rearrangement joins TRBV5-6 to TRBJ2-5; D is possibly TRBD2 (7 bases). The J call may be faulty, since TRBJ2-7 better matches the DNA end. Germline V CDR1 and CDR2: SGHDT, YYEEEE. The CDR3 extends over 13 amino acids. CDR3 amino acids: CASSPGGPYEQYF. Here the CDR3 DNA reads TGTGCCAGCAGCCCGGGGGGCCCCTACGAGCAGTACTTC.

CDR3 region: CSVERTGFQTAYNEQFF. CDR3 coding DNA: TGCAGCGTTGAGCGGACAGGGTTTCAGACCGCCTACAATGAGCAGTTCTTC. The chain is built from TRBV29-1 and TRBJ2-1; 8 nucleotides agree with TRBD1. The CDR3 length is 17 residues. After removal of 3 bases from V and 2 bases from J, the junction contained 12 bases not matched to a gene. CDR1 SQVTM and CDR2 ANQGSEA come from the germline V gene.

The chain combines TRBV18 with TRBJ2-1; 8 positions agree with TRBD2. The germline V gene encodes CDR1 KGHSH and CDR2 LQKENI. The CDR3 is 14 residues long. With 8 bases clipped from V and 0 bases from J, the junction kept 3 bases outside the gene matches. The DNA for the CDR3 is TGTGCCAGCCGCAGCGGGAGCTCCTACAATGAGCAGTTCTTC. Its protein is CASRSGSSYNEQFF.

The chain combines TRBV7-9 with TRBJ2-4, with TRBD1 identical over 10 bases. The CDR3 has 17 amino acids. Germline lookup yields CDR1 SEHNR and CDR2 FQNEAQ (reference sequence). With V trimmed by 5 bases and J by 7 bases, 14 bases remained unmatched. CDR3 sequence reads: CASSTTRTGQGFNIQYF. Here the CDR3 DNA reads TGTGCCAGCAGCACAACCCGTACGGGACAGGGGTTTAACATTCAGTACTTC.

V is TRBV7-9 and J is TRBJ2-7; D possibly corresponds to TRBD2 (6 bases). The germline V gene has CDR1 SEHNR and CDR2 FQNEAQ (reference sequence). V gave up 3 bases and J gave up 1 base, with 13 bases separating them. The CDR3 totals 15 residues. In DNA, the CDR3 is TGTGCCAGCAGCTTGTTCGCTAGCGTGTCCTACGAGCAGTACTTC. This encodes CASSLFASVSYEQYF.

The V and J genes are TRBV18 and TRBJ2-2; 7 bases map to TRBD2. Looked up from germline, CDR1 is KGHSH and CDR2 is LQKENI. The ends lost 2 bases at V and 3 bases at J; junction bases unmatched: 3. The CDR3 is made up of 15 amino acids. The CDR3 sequence is CASSPSGDYTGELFF. The CDR3, as DNA: TGTGCCAGCTCACCAAGCGGGGACTACACCGGGGAGCTGTTTTTT.

V gene TRBV11-1 combines with J gene TRBJ2-3; D gene ambiguous. CDR1 is SGHAT and CDR2 is FQDESV in the germline V gene (reference sequence). Between the trimmed V and J ends, which lost 0 bases and 0 bases, there was a span of 4 bases. CDR3 length: 14 amino acids. The CDR3 DNA follows: TGTGCCAGCAGCTTAGCCAGGAGCACAGATACGCAGTATTTT. Its translation is CASSLARSTDTQYF.

The genes are TRBV7-9 and TRBJ2-7, with 12 bases fitting TRBD2. With V trimmed by 3 bases and J by 1 base, 7 bases remained unmatched. This CDR3 spans 17 amino acids. The V gene's germline CDR1 is SEHNR and CDR2 FQNEAQ (reference sequence). The CDR3 DNA sequence: TGTGCCAGCAGCTTGGCAACTAGCGGGAGGCAATCCTACGAGCAGTACTTC. Amino acids: CASSLATSGRQSYEQYF.

This chain connects TRBV19 to TRBJ1-1, with TRBD1 matching 9 bases. Germline V CDR1 and CDR2: LNHDA, SQIVND (reference sequence). J gave up 0 bases and V 10 bases, and 12 bases lay outside the gene matches. The CDR3 sequence is 16 residues long. The CDR3 loop is CAISSGQGTMNTEAFF. The CDR3 bases are TGTGCCATATCGAGCGGACAGGGGACCATGAACACTGAAGCTTTCTTT. Combining the CDR3 with reference TRBV19 and TRBJ1-1 gives the whole variable domain DGGITQSPKYLFRKEGQNVTLSCEQNLNHDAMYWYRQDPGQGLRLIYYSQIVNDFQKGDIAEGYSVSREKKESFPLTVTSAQKNPTAFYLCAISSGQGTMNTEAFFGQGTRLTVV.

The V gene is TRBV5-1, the J gene TRBJ2-1, with 7 bases lining up with TRBD1. The CDR3 runs to 15 residues. With V trimmed by 6 bases and J by 8 bases, 14 bases remained unmatched. The germline CDR1 and CDR2 sequences are SGHRS and YFSETQ. The DNA of the CDR3 is TGCGCCAGCACCTATGACGGGACAGCCAACGATGAGCAGTTCTTC. Translated, it gives CASTYDGTANDEQFF.

The J gene is TRBJ2-7, the V gene TRBV5-4; D unclear. In germline, CDR1 is SGHNT, CDR2 YYREEE (reference sequence). The V and J ends lost 8 bases and 3 bases respectively, with 12 bases between them. This CDR3 comprises 12 residues. CDR3 coding DNA: TGTGCCAGTACGTCAGGAAACTACGAGCAGTACTTC. As protein: CASTSGNYEQYF.

The CDR3 loop is CASSENRVGSYEQYF. For the CDR3, the DNA is TGTGCCAGCAGTGAGAACAGGGTAGGGTCCTACGAGCAGTACTTC. The rearrangement joins TRBV6-1 to TRBJ2-7, with TRBD1 as a possible D gene (6 bases). V was pared by 3 bases and J by 1 base, with 13 bases between. Germline loops: CDR1 MNHNS, CDR2 SASEGT. This CDR3 is 15 amino acids long.

This chain joins TRBV30 and TRBJ2-3, with 8 bases identical to TRBD2. The V gene's germline CDR1 is GTSNPN and CDR2 SVGIG (reference sequence). With V trimmed by 1 base and J by 4 bases, 1 base remained unmatched. The CDR3 is 13 residues long. In DNA, the CDR3 is TGTGCCTGGAGTGCGGGAGGGCCAGATACGCAGTATTTT. Its protein product is CAWSAGGPDTQYF.

This clone was detected only once. The CDR3 region is CASSLPQLGRGTNYGYTF. The CDR3 region has the DNA TGTGCCAGCAGCCTCCCCCAGCTAGGCAGGGGGACTAACTATGGCTACACCTTC. The chain combines TRBV5-6 with TRBJ1-2; 7 bases align to TRBD1. V trimming: 4 bases; J trimming: 0 bases; junction bases outside the gene matches: 15. Germline V gene lookup returns CDR1 SGHDT and CDR2 YYEEEE. The length of the CDR3 is 18 residues.

J is TRBJ2-1 and V is TRBV30; D might be TRBD1 (6 bases). Trimming cost V 5 bases and J 4 bases, with 18 bases left between them. Germline lookup yields CDR1 GTSNPN and CDR2 SVGIG (reference sequence). The CDR3 length is 15 residues. CDR3 amino acids: CAWSGTYRIYNEQFF. CDR3 DNA sequence: TGTGCCTGGTCCGGGACATATAGAATTTACAATGAGCAGTTCTTC.

This clone was seen just once. The chain uses TRBV6-1 and TRBJ2-3, with 8 bases fitting TRBD1. CDR1 and CDR2 from the germline V gene are MNHNS and SASEGT. V was clipped by 4 bases and J by 7 bases; unmatched bases: 13. The CDR3 consists of 16 residues. The CDR3: CASSGTGNFKGYTQYF. The CDR3 DNA sequence: TGTGCCAGCAGTGGGACAGGGAATTTTAAGGGTTATACGCAGTATTTT.

The V and J genes are TRBV4-1 and TRBJ2-1; TRBD1 agrees at 9 bases. Germline values: CDR1 MGHRA, CDR2 YSYEKL. This CDR3 contains 15 residues. The V and J ends lost 4 bases and 10 bases, in that order; junction bases with no gene match: 11. CDR3 in amino acids: CASSPQGANPVEQFF. The CDR3 bases are TGCGCCAGCAGCCCACAGGGGGCGAACCCTGTGGAGCAGTTCTTC.

The J gene is TRBJ1-4, the V gene TRBV6-5; D not resolved. This CDR3 contains 14 residues. Per germline, CDR1 MNHEY and CDR2 SVGAGI. V lost 11 bases to trimming and J lost 0 bases, with 13 bases between them. CDR3: CASKRSATNEKLFF. The CDR3 DNA reads TGTGCCTCAAAGCGTTCTGCAACTAATGAAAAACTGTTTTTT.